The entry that follows covers one T cell receptor beta chain sequence. The antigen is undetermined. The Oncomine TCR Beta short-read assay was what sequenced the DNA obtained from cultured CD4+ T cells. The source of extracted genomic DNA was cultured CD4+ T cells. TCRdb analysed the PCR reads with MiXCR anew, one entry per CDR3 protein. Seen here are under 20,000 distinct CDR3 sequences, 31% observed once, and the top ten hold more than 12%. The CDR3 spans 16 residues. Germline trimming cut 6 bases from V and 1 base from J; bases unmatched to any gene: 7. Germline assignment: CDR1 MGHDK and CDR2 SYGVNS. These data come from a study of vaccination and CD4 T cells after COVID-19. Whole-study context: Control cultures used a CEFX viral epitope pool, an HIV-1 Nef peptide pool, or no peptide.

Points from the study as a whole: In convalescent patients, 304 of 307 vaccine-specific clones were spike mono-reactive.

Specified treatment: approximately nine-day PBMC culture with coronavirus spike peptide pools or control peptides (ViraFEST assay). The receptor's source is a human donor with COVID-19. Material for sequencing was cultured CD4+ T cells from blood. The chain combines TRBV25-1 with TRBJ2-2; 8 nucleotides line up with TRBD1. This CDR3 reads CASRNPGTGNTGELFF. The CDR3 DNA reads TGTGCCAGCAGAAACCCCGGGACAGGGAACACCGGGGAGCTGTTTTTT.